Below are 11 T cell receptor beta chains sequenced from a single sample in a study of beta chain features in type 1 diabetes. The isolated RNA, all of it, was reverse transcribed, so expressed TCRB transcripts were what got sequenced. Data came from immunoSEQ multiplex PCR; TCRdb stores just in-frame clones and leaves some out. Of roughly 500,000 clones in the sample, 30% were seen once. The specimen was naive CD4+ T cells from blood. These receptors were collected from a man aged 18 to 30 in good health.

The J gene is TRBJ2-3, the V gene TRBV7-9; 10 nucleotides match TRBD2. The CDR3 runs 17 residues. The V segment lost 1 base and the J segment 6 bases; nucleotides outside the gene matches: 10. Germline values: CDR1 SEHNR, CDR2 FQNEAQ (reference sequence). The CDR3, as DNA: TGTGCCAGCAGCTTAGTGTCGGCTAGCGGGAGAATGGATACGCAGTATTTT. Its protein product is CASSLVSASGRMDTQYF.

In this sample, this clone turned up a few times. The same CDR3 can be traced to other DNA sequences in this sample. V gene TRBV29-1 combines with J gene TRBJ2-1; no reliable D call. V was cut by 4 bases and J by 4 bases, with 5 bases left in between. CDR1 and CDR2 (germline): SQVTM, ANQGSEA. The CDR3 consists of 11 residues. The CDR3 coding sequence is TGCAGCGTTGCTAGGTACAATGAGCAGTTCTTC. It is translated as CSVARYNEQFF.

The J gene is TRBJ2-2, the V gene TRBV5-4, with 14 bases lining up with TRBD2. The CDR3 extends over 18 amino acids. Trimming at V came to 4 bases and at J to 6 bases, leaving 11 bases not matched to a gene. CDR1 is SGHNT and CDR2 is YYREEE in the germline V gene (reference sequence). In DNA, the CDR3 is TGTGCCAGCAGCAGAAGACTAGCGGGAGGGACCTGGCCCGGGGAGCTGTTTTTT. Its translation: CASSRRLAGGTWPGELFF.

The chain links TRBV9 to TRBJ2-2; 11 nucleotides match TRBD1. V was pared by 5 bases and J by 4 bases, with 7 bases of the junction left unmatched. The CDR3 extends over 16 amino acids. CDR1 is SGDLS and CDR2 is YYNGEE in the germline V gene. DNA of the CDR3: TGTGCCAGCAGTGATCCGGGGACAGGGGGCACCGGGGAGCTGTTTTTT. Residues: CASSDPGTGGTGELFF.

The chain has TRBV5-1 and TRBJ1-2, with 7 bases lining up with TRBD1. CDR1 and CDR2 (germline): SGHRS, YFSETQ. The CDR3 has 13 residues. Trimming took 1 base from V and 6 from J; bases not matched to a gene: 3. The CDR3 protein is CASSLTGEDGYTF. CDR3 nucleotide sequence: TGCGCCAGCAGCTTGACAGGGGAGGATGGCTACACCTTC.

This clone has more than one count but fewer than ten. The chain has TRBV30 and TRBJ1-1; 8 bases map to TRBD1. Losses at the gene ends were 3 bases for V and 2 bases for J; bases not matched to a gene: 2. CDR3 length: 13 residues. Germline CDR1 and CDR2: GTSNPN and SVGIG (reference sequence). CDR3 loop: CAWRDRENTEAFF. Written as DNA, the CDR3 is TGTGCCTGGAGGGACAGGGAAAACACTGAAGCTTTCTTT.

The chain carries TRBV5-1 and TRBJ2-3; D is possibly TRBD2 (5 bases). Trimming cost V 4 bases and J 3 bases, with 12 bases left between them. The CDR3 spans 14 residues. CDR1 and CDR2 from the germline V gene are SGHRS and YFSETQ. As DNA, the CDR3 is TGCGCCAGCAGCGTACTTGGAGGAACAGATACGCAGTATTTT. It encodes CASSVLGGTDTQYF.

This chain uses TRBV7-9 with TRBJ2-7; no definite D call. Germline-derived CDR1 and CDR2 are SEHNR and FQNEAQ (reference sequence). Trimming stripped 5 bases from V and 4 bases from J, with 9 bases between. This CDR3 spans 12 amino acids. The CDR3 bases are TGTGCCAGCAGCCAAAGGGTATACGAGCAGTACTTC. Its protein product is CASSQRVYEQYF.

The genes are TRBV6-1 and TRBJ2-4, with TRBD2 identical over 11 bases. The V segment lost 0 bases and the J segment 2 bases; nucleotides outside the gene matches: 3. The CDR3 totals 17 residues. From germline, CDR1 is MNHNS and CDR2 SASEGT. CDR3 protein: CASSEALAGVTKNIQYF. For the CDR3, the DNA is TGTGCCAGCAGTGAAGCACTAGCGGGAGTGACCAAAAACATTCAGTACTTC.

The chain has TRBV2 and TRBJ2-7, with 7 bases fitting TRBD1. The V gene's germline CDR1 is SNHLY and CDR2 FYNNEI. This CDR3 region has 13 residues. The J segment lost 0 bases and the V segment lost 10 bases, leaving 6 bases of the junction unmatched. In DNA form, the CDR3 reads TGTGCCAAAGGACAGGCACGCTCCTACGAGCAGTACTTC. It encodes CAKGQARSYEQYF.

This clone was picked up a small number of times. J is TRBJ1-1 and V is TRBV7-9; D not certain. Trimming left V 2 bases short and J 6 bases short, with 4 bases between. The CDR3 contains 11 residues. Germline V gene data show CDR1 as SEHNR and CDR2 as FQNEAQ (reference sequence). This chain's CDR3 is CASSLRSEAFF. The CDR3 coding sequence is TGTGCCAGCAGCTTAAGATCTGAAGCTTTCTTT. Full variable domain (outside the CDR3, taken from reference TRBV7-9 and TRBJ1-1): DTGVSQNPRHKITKRGQNVTFRCDPISEHNRLYWYRQTLGQGPEFLTYFQNEAQLEKSRLLSDRFSAERPKGSFSTLEIQRTEQGDSAMYLCASSLRSEAFFGQGTRLTVV.